This T cell receptor (beta chain) emerged from a study of T cells in Graves' hyperthyroidism and ophthalmopathy (dated by TCRdb to between 2018 and 2021). Describing the broader study: Peripheral blood samples were taken at initial diagnosis, before any treatment was given. The study also compared thyroid tissue and blood T-cell repertoires from five or six Graves' hyperthyroidism patients. According to the paper, TCR Vbeta CDR3 sequencing was carried out on 120 to 150 peripheral blood samples, which came from 40 to 45 ophthalmopathy, approximately 72 hyperthyroidism and some 17 progressor patients. Prospective prediction of ophthalmopathy was tested in an independent validation cohort consisting of some 20 hyperthyroidism patients and around 16 patients who later progressed to ophthalmopathy. After blood sampling, hyperthyroidism patients were treated with methimazole at a starting dose of 30 mg daily, and ophthalmopathy patients were treated with high-dose intravenous methylprednisolone. The 95 to 100 discovery patients were divided at random into training and test sets in a 7:3 ratio. A discovery cohort of 95 to 100 patients, roughly 45 with Graves' ophthalmopathy and approximately 55 with stable Graves' hyperthyroidism, was used to find distinguishing TCR V-J signatures.

The TCR beta CDR3 regions were amplified from the RNA transcripts. For the first round of RT-PCR on the TCR CDR3, the HTBI primer set was used together with the Qiagen OneStep RT-PCR kit. The libraries were constructed in a second round of multiplex PCR and then size-selected and purified. The libraries were sequenced on an Illumina HiSeq2000 using paired-end 100 bp reads. The study's own analysis went as follows. SOAPnuke was used to process the raw data, with reads discarded if the reads contained adapters or uncalled bases, had a mean Phred below 15, or lacked an exact constant-primer or identifier match. High-quality paired reads were merged using COPE v1.2.5, and each unique nucleotide sequence was defined as a clonotype. MiTCR v1.1 was used to align the clonotypes against IMGT TRBV, TRBD and TRBJ reference segments. The analysis included only V-J combinations with a frequency above 0.0001, which together covered around 99% of the repertoires. The TCS score was defined as the ratio of F50 (clonal expansion) to E x V (chaos), calculated using BLOSUM62-based TCRdist between CDR3 peptides within each V-J. Welch's t-statistics and random forest reduced some 510 V-J features to roughly 13, which were used in a naive Bayes classifier (R e1071). TCRdb took the public reads, trimmed them with fastp at Q25, ran MiXCR for clone calling and kept in-frame beta chains. Each CDR3 protein gets just one entry, which takes the most common genes and DNA from the rows behind it. The V and J calls and clone size are TCRdb's, not the authors'. This sample is represented by roughly 110,000 distinct CDR3 sequences; roughly 15% of them were singletons. The top ten clonotypes cover 42% of the sample.

According to the germline V gene, CDR1 reads SGHAT and CDR2 reads FQNNGV. The germline V and J ends show losses of 5 bases and 0 bases respectively, and no gene match explains 6 bases of the junction. The CDR3 starts with the cysteine, ends with the phenylalanine, and has 15 residues. Only the CDR3 portion is preserved as DNA: 45 bases, with reading frame beginning at the first base. The study at large found these results: No statistical method was used to set the sample size in advance, and investigators knew the group allocation. Most expanded thyroid clonotypes (frequency above 0.001) were also found in blood, which suggests that blood repertoires may mirror thyroid immune responses. In validation, the model predicted progression to ophthalmopathy with approximately 71% sensitivity and approximately 72% specificity, a median of roughly seven months before onset. A model built on a 13 V-J signature distinguished ophthalmopathy from stable hyperthyroidism, reaching 85% to 90% sensitivity and approximately 81% specificity in cross-validation and 80%/75% in testing.

As to this clonotype: Its antigen remains undetermined. No base-level quality is on record; no much larger clone is a single base apart.

Stable Graves' hyperthyroidism was defined as the absence of progression to ophthalmopathy over 18 months of follow-up. Hyperthyroidism patients were newly diagnosed, had a disease duration of under 2 months, and were aged 18 to 65 years. Exclusion was applied to patients with uncontrolled infections, other autoimmune diseases, pregnancy or lactation. Diagnoses were based on clinical symptoms, serum thyroxine and TRAb, thyroid ultrasound and orbital computed tomography. Ficoll-Paque density gradient centrifugation was used to isolate PBMCs from about 10 ml of fresh peripheral blood. Total RNA was extracted using Trizol reagent, and RNA quality was assessed on an Agilent 2100 Bioanalyzer.

The sequence came from a woman aged 45-59 years with Graves' hyperthyroidism. Sequencing was carried out using blood. The sequence links TRBV11-2 to TRBJ1-2; the central 7 bases match TRBD1. CDR3 region: CASSQNRGANYGYTF. DNA sequence: TGTGCCAGCAGCCAAAACAGGGGAGCTAACTATGGCTACACCTTC.